What follows is one TCR beta chain and its context. What it recognizes is unknown. This entry comes from a study of CD8+ T cells in alopecia areata. Extracted RNA was reverse transcribed into cDNA, the sequencing template. The table came from immunoSEQ multiplex PCR; TCRdb's copy has only in-frame clones and leaves some out. Altogether about 200,000 clones are present, 56% being singletons, with the ten largest covering nearly 5%. The CDR3 loop spans 14 amino acids. The germline V gene encodes CDR1 SEHNR and CDR2 FQNEAQ (reference sequence). Trimming shortened V by 3 bases and J by 2 bases, and 7 bases separated the two germline ends. General study findings and limits: Alphabeta T cells residing in normal skin are also sequenced in scalp samples.

Input material: CD8+ T cells sorted from blood. The source of this sequence is a human donor in good health. This chain links TRBV7-9 with TRBJ2-2; perhaps TRBD1 as D (5 bases). The CDR3: CASSFDSNTGELFF. In DNA, the CDR3 is TGTGCCAGCAGCTTTGACAGTAACACCGGGGAGCTGTTTTTT.